This TCR beta chain was found in a study of persistence of HIV-infected CD4 T cells. Whole-study context: Up to roughly 200 mL blood was drawn at multiple time points; a couple of donors had single-time leukapheresis.

Overlapping HIV-1 Gag 15-mer peptides at 0.95 to 1 ug per peptide per mL were used. Responding CD4+ T cells were sorted by upregulation of both CD40 ligand and CD69. This was the immunoSEQ version 4 assay in survey mode. Assay: immunoSEQ multiplex PCR; the TCRdb copy retains only in-frame clones and omits some. The profile shows some 13,000 clones, over 65% of them singletons. Germline CDR1 reads GTSNPN; CDR2 reads SVGIG (reference sequence). The CDR3 is made up of 15 amino acids. Trimming removed 0 bases from V and 2 bases from J, with 13 bases in between. Concerning this clone: Its specificity is not known.

The clonotype comes from an adult man with HIV who was CMV-seropositive. The V and J genes are TRBV30 and TRBJ1-2; a weak D match, TRBD1 (5 bases). Sequenced material: CD4+ T cells sorted from PBMCs after roughly 20-hour stimulation, taken from a patient who received antiretroviral therapy. The CDR3 protein is CAWSVLQWGNYGYTF. The DNA of the CDR3 is TGTGCCTGGAGTGTACTTCAGTGGGGGAACTATGGCTACACCTTC.